A single sample gave rise to the 21 T cell receptor beta chains below, sequenced in a study of brain T cells in children with intractable seizures. Sequencing used immunoSEQ multiplex PCR; TCRdb keeps in-frame clones, though not all of them. The sample records a few hundred thousand clones, about 93% being singletons. Stated time point: blood from clinic visit 5 months post-surgery; TSC patient then seizure free. The source was peripheral blood, collected about 5 months after surgery. The receptors were gathered from a boy less than two years old with tuberous sclerosis and intractable seizures.

This sequence joins TRBV7-8 and TRBJ1-1; D is perhaps TRBD1 (5 bases). Germline V lookup: CDR1 SGHVS, CDR2 FQNEAQ. Trimming left V 1 base short and J 3 bases short, with 21 bases between. The CDR3 consists of 18 residues. CDR3 amino acids: CASSLGAGGGEMDTEAFF. CDR3 DNA: TGTGCCAGCAGCTTAGGCGCGGGGGGAGGGGAGATGGACACTGAAGCTTTCTTT. The full variable domain, completed using reference TRBV7-8 and TRBJ1-1, is GAGVSQSPRYKVAKRGQDVALRCDPISGHVSLFWYQQALGQGPEFLTYFQNEAQLDKSGLPSDRFFAERPEGSVSTLKIQRTQQEDSAVYLCASSLGAGGGEMDTEAFFGQGTRLTVV.

The V and J genes are TRBV4-1 and TRBJ2-3; D might be TRBD1 or TRBD2, each matching 5 bases. The CDR3 runs 14 residues. Looked up from germline, CDR1 is MGHRA and CDR2 is YSYEKL. V lost 3 bases and J 2 bases, leaving 9 bases between the germline ends. In DNA form, the CDR3 reads TGCGCCAGCAGCCAGGGGACCTTCACAGATACGCAGTATTTT. This gives the protein CASSQGTFTDTQYF.

This clone occurred once. The V gene is TRBV19, the J gene TRBJ2-3; 9 bases align to TRBD2. CDR3 length: 14 residues. Germline V gives CDR1 LNHDA, CDR2 SQIVND (reference sequence). With V trimmed by 3 bases and J by 5 bases, 3 bases remained unmatched. The CDR3 sequence is CASSMSGGRDTQYF. The CDR3 DNA is TGTGCCAGTAGTATGAGCGGGGGGAGAGATACGCAGTATTTT.

The chain carries TRBV25-1 and TRBJ2-7; TRBD1 matches at 9 bases. The J segment lost 4 bases and the V segment lost 8 bases, leaving 9 bases of the junction unmatched. The CDR3 has 14 residues. The germline V gene encodes CDR1 MGHDK and CDR2 SYGVNS. The DNA for the CDR3 is TGTGCCAGCGGCCCAGGGACAGGGACTTACGAGCAGTACTTC. Translated, it gives CASGPGTGTYEQYF.

This clone was recorded once. The chain recombines TRBV30 with TRBJ1-5; no clear D. The CDR3 runs 14 residues. V was trimmed by 2 bases and J by 1 base, leaving 9 bases between them. CDR1 and CDR2 from the germline V gene are GTSNPN and SVGIG (reference sequence). The CDR3: CAWSQGGSNQPQHF. The CDR3 DNA is TGTGCCTGGAGTCAAGGAGGGAGCAATCAGCCCCAGCATTTT.

V gene TRBV5-4 combines with J gene TRBJ2-5; maybe TRBD2 (6 bases). The CDR3 runs 13 residues. Germline-derived CDR1 and CDR2 are SGHNT and YYREEE (reference sequence). V was trimmed by 10 bases and J by 5 bases, leaving 18 bases between them. The CDR3 sequence is CAGGMEKVETQYF. The CDR3, as DNA: TGTGCCGGGGGGATGGAGAAGGTTGAGACCCAGTACTTC.

J is TRBJ1-4 and V is TRBV20-1; no clear D. V was pared by 1 base and J by 8 bases, with 5 bases between. Germline values: CDR1 DFQATT, CDR2 SNEGSKA (reference sequence). This CDR3 is built from 11 residues. The CDR3 nucleotides read TGCAGTGCTAGAGGGGGAGAAAAACTGTTTTTT. As protein: CSARGGEKLFF.

This chain links TRBV6-5 with TRBJ1-3, with 7 bases matching TRBD1. The CDR3 consists of 12 residues. The germline CDR1 and CDR2 sequences are MNHEY and SVGAGI. The V gene end was trimmed by 9 bases and the J gene end by 4 bases; junction bases not matched to a gene: 3. The CDR3 DNA sequence: TGTGCCAGTCAGGGGGGCGGAAACACCATATATTTT. It yields the protein CASQGGGNTIYF.

This clone was counted a single time. The chain has TRBV24-1 and TRBJ1-5, with 7 bases matching TRBD1. Germline assignment: CDR1 KGHDR and CDR2 SFDVKD. V lost 6 bases and J lost 3; bases outside the gene matches: 13. This CDR3 has 17 amino acids. The CDR3 here is CATSRQGKPNYNQPQHF. DNA of the CDR3: TGTGCCACCAGTAGACAGGGAAAGCCGAATTACAATCAGCCCCAGCATTTT.

The chain carries TRBV6-5 and TRBJ2-7; D is uncertain. CDR1 and CDR2 (germline): MNHEY, SVGAGI. V was trimmed by 8 bases and J by 6 bases, leaving 11 bases between them. CDR3 length: 11 residues. The CDR3, as DNA: TGTGCCAGCGGTTGGTTAGTCGAGCAGTACTTC. Residues: CASGWLVEQYF.

The V call is TRBV14, the J call TRBJ2-1; 11 bases match TRBD2. Germline loops: CDR1 SGHDN, CDR2 FVKESK. The length of the CDR3 is 18 residues. The V segment lost 5 bases and the J segment 4 bases; nucleotides outside the gene matches: 13. The chain's CDR3 is CASSGWTSGPDVYNEQFF. The CDR3 region has the DNA TGTGCCAGCAGCGGATGGACTAGCGGGCCAGACGTGTACAATGAGCAGTTCTTC. Complete variable domain (other parts from reference TRBV14 and TRBJ2-1): EAGVTQFPSHSVIEKGQTVTLRCDPISGHDNLYWYRRVMGKEIKFLLHFVKESKQDESGMPNNRFLAERTGGTYSTLKVQPAELEDSGVYFCASSGWTSGPDVYNEQFFGPGTRLTVL.

The rearrangement joins TRBV28 to TRBJ2-2; D could derive from TRBD1 or TRBD2 (5 bases each). V lost 10 bases to trimming and J lost 7 bases, with 16 bases between them. Germline CDR1 and CDR2: MDHEN and SYDVKM. The CDR3 is made up of 13 amino acids. Here the CDR3 reads CAIMGVQGGELFF. The CDR3 DNA reads as TGTGCCATAATGGGGGTCCAGGGCGGGGAGCTGTTTTTT.

The chain uses TRBV4-2 and TRBJ1-4; D not resolved. The CDR3 sequence is 15 residues long. The germline V gene encodes CDR1 LGHNA and CDR2 YNFKEQ. V lost 2 bases and J lost 6, with 13 bases in between. As DNA, the CDR3 is TGTGCCAGCAGCCAACAGGAGCAACGTTATGAAAAACTGTTTTTT. Translating gives CASSQQEQRYEKLFF.

V gene TRBV5-6 combines with J gene TRBJ2-3; D is ambiguous. Germline CDR1 is SGHDT and CDR2 is YYEEEE. Trimming left V 7 bases short and J 2 bases short, with 5 bases between. CDR3 size: 11 residues. The CDR3 loop reads CASSTTDTQYF. In DNA, the CDR3 is TGTGCCAGCTCGACCACAGATACGCAGTATTTT.

This chain joins TRBV19 and TRBJ2-6, with D perhaps TRBD1 or TRBD2 (5 bases each). This CDR3 contains 16 residues. V was cut by 7 bases and J by 2 bases, with 15 bases left in between. The germline V gene encodes CDR1 LNHDA and CDR2 SQIVND (reference sequence). CDR3 in amino acids: CASIARGATGANVLTF. CDR3 DNA: TGTGCCAGTATTGCGCGAGGGGCAACTGGGGCCAACGTCCTGACTTTC.

This sequence joins TRBV4-1 and TRBJ2-1, with TRBD2 identical over 9 bases. This CDR3 has 16 amino acids. Germline V gene sequence: CDR1 MGHRA, CDR2 YSYEKL. The V gene end was trimmed by 1 base and the J gene end by 5 bases; junction bases not matched to a gene: 6. CDR3 loop: CASSQVGIAGDNEQFF. DNA for the CDR3: TGCGCCAGCAGCCAAGTTGGGATAGCGGGAGACAATGAGCAGTTCTTC.

The V call is TRBV29-1, the J call TRBJ2-2, with 10 bases identical to TRBD2. The CDR3 loop spans 16 amino acids. V shed 6 bases and J 3 bases; nucleotides not matched to a gene: 10. CDR1 SQVTM and CDR2 ANQGSEA come from the germline V gene. The CDR3 reads CSVDWTSGGHTGELFF. CDR3 sequence (DNA): TGCAGCGTGGACTGGACTAGCGGCGGTCACACCGGGGAGCTGTTTTTT.

This clone has only one observation. J is TRBJ2-1 and V is TRBV2, with D possibly TRBD2 on 5 matching bases. This CDR3 is 10 amino acids long. Germline V gives CDR1 SNHLY, CDR2 FYNNEI. V was clipped by 8 bases and J by 8 bases, with 7 bases between them. The CDR3 coding sequence is TGTGCCAGCCGGCGGGATGAGCAGTTCTTC. Translating it yields CASRRDEQFF.

The chain recombines TRBV19 with TRBJ2-3; a weak D match, TRBD1 (6 bases). V was pared by 1 base and J by 5 bases, with 7 bases between. CDR3 length equals 13 residues. Germline loops: CDR1 LNHDA, CDR2 SQIVND (reference sequence). CDR3: CASSIGGRDTQYF. The CDR3 coding sequence is TGTGCCAGTAGTATAGGGGGGCGAGATACGCAGTATTTT. The whole variable domain, remainder taken from reference TRBV19 and TRBJ2-3, is DGGITQSPKYLFRKEGQNVTLSCEQNLNHDAMYWYRQDPGQGLRLIYYSQIVNDFQKGDIAEGYSVSREKKESFPLTVTSAQKNPTAFYLCASSIGGRDTQYFGPGTRLTVL.

The chain combines TRBV5-1 with TRBJ1-2; D gene uncertain. Germline loops: CDR1 SGHRS, CDR2 YFSETQ. Trimming took 3 bases from V and 3 from J, leaving 12 bases between them. There are 14 residues in the CDR3. In DNA form, the CDR3 reads TGCGCCAGCAGCTCGCGTGTCTCTCACTATGGCTACACCTTC. It translates to CASSSRVSHYGYTF.

J is TRBJ2-3 and V is TRBV20-1; a possible D gene is TRBD2 (5 bases). Deletions cut 5 bases from V and 7 bases from J, with 10 bases between. Germline CDR1 reads DFQATT; CDR2 reads SNEGSKA (reference sequence). The CDR3 runs to 11 residues. CDR3 coding DNA: TGCAGTGCTCCGCCCGGGAATACGCAGTATTTT. As protein: CSAPPGNTQYF.